This paragraph reports one T cell receptor beta chain. As originally analysed: Quantification of nucleated cells was approximated via reference gene primer amplification. Repertoires were generated with immunoSEQ multiplex PCR, while TCRdb's copy carries only in-frame clones and drops some. V and J calls plus clone size are reproduced from that table; the DNA served to infer D and trimming. The sample includes about 260,000 clones, roughly 88% of them seen just once. Recruitment covered 20 to 25 US areas and drew participants whose ages spanned about 18 to 100 years. V dropped 8 bases and J dropped 1; count of bases not matched to a gene: 2. Germline CDR1 reads MDHEN; CDR2 reads SYDVKM. This CDR3 contains 13 residues. The sample originates from a study of blood T cell repertoires in COVID-19. Study information: The United States, Italy and Spain supplied acute and convalescent COVID-19 samples. From T cells, B-cell-depleted T cells, or PBMCs came the material, which was cDNA or gDNA.

The sample taken for sequencing was PBMCs or T cells enriched from blood (not recorded which). This TCR was recovered from a middle-aged woman who had been exposed to COVID-19. The chain recombines TRBV28 with TRBJ2-3; TRBD2 matches at 8 bases. The CDR3 here is CASRAGGTDTQYF. The DNA of the CDR3 is TGTGCCAGCCGAGCGGGGGGCACAGATACGCAGTATTTT. The variable domain in full, with the rest retrieved from reference TRBV28 and TRBJ2-3, is DVKVTQSSRYLVKRTGEKVFLECVQDMDHENMFWYRQDPGLGLRLIYFSYDVKMKEKGDIPEGYSVSREKKERFSLILESASTNQTSMYLCASRAGGTDTQYFGPGTRLTVL.